The 24 T cell receptor beta chains presented below share a single source sample, sequenced in a study of blood T cell repertoires in COVID-19. Data came from immunoSEQ multiplex PCR; TCRdb stores just in-frame clones and leaves some out. The data contain over 85,000 clones, roughly 89% of them singletons. The specimen was peripheral blood. The source of these receptors is a human donor in a cohort sampled during active COVID-19.

The chain recombines TRBV5-6 with TRBJ2-5, with D perhaps TRBD2 (6 bases). Germline V lookup: CDR1 SGHDT, CDR2 YYEEEE. CDR3 length: 15 amino acids. Deletions cut 4 bases from V and 1 base from J, with 14 bases between. CDR3 in amino acids: CASSGTPGLQETQYF. The CDR3 coding sequence is TGTGCCAGCAGCGGGACTCCGGGCCTCCAAGAGACCCAGTACTTC.

This clone was seen only once. This chain connects TRBV28 to TRBJ2-7; D perhaps matches TRBD2 (5 bases). The CDR3 contains 15 residues. The V gene's germline CDR1 is MDHEN and CDR2 SYDVKM. The V end was cut by 2 bases, the J end by 2 bases, with 13 bases between. The CDR3: CASSLGRRSTYEQYF. The DNA for the CDR3 is TGTGCCAGCAGTTTAGGCAGGAGGAGTACCTACGAGCAGTACTTC.

This chain uses TRBV2 with TRBJ2-1; D remains ambiguous. The ends were cut back, 4 bases at V and 3 bases at J, with 4 bases in the middle. This CDR3 contains 12 residues. Germline lookup yields CDR1 SNHLY and CDR2 FYNNEI. CDR3 DNA: TGTGCCAGCAGTGCCTACTACAATGAGCAGTTCTTC. Translated: CASSAYYNEQFF.

The genes are TRBV10-3 and TRBJ1-1; tentative D call: TRBD1 (5 bases). V was pared by 3 bases and J by 7 bases, with 9 bases between. This CDR3 contains 12 residues. Germline CDR1 ENHRY, CDR2 SYGVKD. CDR3 region: CAISDQGYEAFF. CDR3 coding DNA: TGTGCCATCAGTGATCAGGGATATGAAGCTTTCTTT.

The chain recombines TRBV19 with TRBJ1-2; 9 bases are a match to TRBD1. With V trimmed by 5 bases and J by 5 bases, 3 bases remained unmatched. CDR1 and CDR2 from the germline V gene are LNHDA and SQIVND (reference sequence). There are 13 residues in the CDR3. The CDR3 DNA sequence: TGTGCCAGTAGTGAAGACAGGGGGTATGGCTACACCTTC. It encodes CASSEDRGYGYTF.

This CDR3 is CASSFSRGAGETQYF. The CDR3 bases are TGTGCCAGCAGCTTCTCCCGGGGGGCGGGAGAGACCCAGTACTTC. J is TRBJ2-5 and V is TRBV3-1 (or the pseudogene TRBV3-2); maybe TRBD2 (7 bases). The CDR3 spans 15 residues. The ends were cut back, 5 bases at V and 4 bases at J, with 17 bases in the middle. The germline V gene has CDR1 LGHDT and CDR2 YNNKEL (reference sequence).

This sequence joins TRBV2 and TRBJ1-4; D is ambiguous. V lost 3 bases and J 8 bases, leaving 7 bases between the germline ends. The V gene's germline CDR1 is SNHLY and CDR2 FYNNEI. The CDR3 is made up of 12 amino acids. The CDR3 protein is CASSETREKLFF. The CDR3 DNA is TGTGCCAGCAGTGAGACAAGGGAAAAACTGTTTTTT.

This clone was seen just once. The chain employs TRBV19 and TRBJ2-1; D may be TRBD2 (6 bases). Germline values: CDR1 LNHDA, CDR2 SQIVND (reference sequence). V was shortened by 7 bases and J by 6 bases, with 16 bases between the two germline ends. The CDR3 is 14 amino acids. The CDR3 nucleotides are TGTGCCAGTACCCCTGCGGGATGGCTCAATGAGCAGTTCTTC. This translates into CASTPAGWLNEQFF.

The gene calls are TRBV13 and TRBJ1-4, with D perhaps matching TRBD1 (5 bases). V was shortened by 0 bases and J by 6 bases, with 8 bases between the two germline ends. Germline V lookup: CDR1 PRHDT, CDR2 FYEKMQ (reference sequence). The CDR3 covers 14 residues. This chain's CDR3 is CASSLGPGDEKLFF. The CDR3 DNA reads TGTGCCAGCAGCTTAGGGCCGGGGGATGAAAAACTGTTTTTT.

The J gene is TRBJ1-1, the V gene TRBV2, with 9 bases matching TRBD1. Trimming removed 6 bases from V and 0 bases from J; junction bases left unmatched: 2. The CDR3 sequence is 14 residues long. Looked up from germline, CDR1 is SNHLY and CDR2 is FYNNEI. CDR3 region: CASSRQGVNTEAFF. In DNA, the CDR3 is TGTGCCAGCAGCCGACAGGGGGTGAACACTGAAGCTTTCTTT.

The gene calls are TRBV3-1 (or the pseudogene TRBV3-2) and TRBJ2-1; 12 nucleotides line up with TRBD2. Losses at the gene ends were 4 bases for V and 8 bases for J; bases not matched to a gene: 6. Germline CDR1 LGHDT, CDR2 YNNKEL (reference sequence). This CDR3 comprises 15 residues. CDR3 nucleotide sequence: TGTGCCAGCAGCCTCGCTAGCGGGGGGGATTATGAGCAGTTCTTC. As protein: CASSLASGGDYEQFF.

The chain uses TRBV29-1 and TRBJ2-1; D is perhaps TRBD2 (8 bases). V shed 7 bases and J shed 8 bases, with 18 bases lying between them. Germline V lookup: CDR1 SQVTM, CDR2 ANQGSEA. The CDR3 extends over 13 amino acids. The CDR3 nucleotides read TGCAGCGGGGACAGCGGGAGTGGCGATGAGCAGTTCTTC. This translates into CSGDSGSGDEQFF.

This sequence joins TRBV3-1 (or the pseudogene TRBV3-2) and TRBJ1-2; D not resolved. This CDR3 is built from 17 residues. Germline V lookup: CDR1 LGHDT, CDR2 YNNKEL (reference sequence). V lost 5 bases and J lost 2, with 21 bases in between. In DNA form, the CDR3 reads TGTGCCAGCAGCTTTCGCATCGGACGAGCGGAGAACTATGGCTACACCTTC. Amino acid sequence: CASSFRIGRAENYGYTF.

CDR3 DNA sequence: TGTGCCAGCAGCTTATTCGGACTAGCGGGGGGGCAAGGCACAGATACGCAGTATTTT. It translates to CASSLFGLAGGQGTDTQYF. V and J are TRBV9 and TRBJ2-3, with 15 bases aligning to TRBD2. The CDR3 contains 19 residues. The V segment lost 4 bases and the J segment 1 base; nucleotides outside the gene matches: 10. Germline CDR1 reads SGDLS; CDR2 reads YYNGEE.

The rearrangement uses TRBV7-9 and TRBJ1-1; TRBD1 matches 8 bases. The CDR3 has 14 residues. Germline loops: CDR1 SEHNR, CDR2 FQNEAQ (reference sequence). The V segment lost 6 bases and the J segment 5 bases; nucleotides outside the gene matches: 8. In DNA, the CDR3 is TGTGCCAGCAGTTACACAGGGGGTGGGACTGAAGCTTTCTTT. As protein: CASSYTGGGTEAFF.

The gene calls are TRBV3-1 (or the pseudogene TRBV3-2) and TRBJ1-2, with 9 bases aligning to TRBD1. V was clipped by 5 bases and J by 5 bases; unmatched bases: 15. CDR1 is LGHDT, CDR2 YNNKEL, per germline (reference sequence). The CDR3 runs 17 residues. The CDR3 DNA reads as TGTGCCAGCAGCTTCCGGACAGGGGCCGCTAGAGGGTATGGCTACACCTTC. It encodes CASSFRTGAARGYGYTF.

The chain recombines TRBV19 with TRBJ2-7; 9 bases map to TRBD1. Trimming took 5 bases from V and 3 from J; bases not matched to a gene: 5. Per the germline V gene, CDR1 is LNHDA and CDR2 is SQIVND (reference sequence). This CDR3 comprises 14 residues. CDR3 coding DNA: TGTGCCAGTAGTGGACAGGGGAGGTTCTACGAGCAGTACTTC. Its translation: CASSGQGRFYEQYF.

This clone was detected a few times. This chain joins TRBV10-3 and TRBJ1-2, with no clear D. Trimming took off 4 bases at V and 4 bases at J, with 10 bases between the two ends. This CDR3 is 13 amino acids long. Germline V CDR1 and CDR2: ENHRY, SYGVKD. The CDR3 DNA follows: TGTGCCATCAGTGGCGGGGTCCCCTATGGCTACACCTTC. It specifies CAISGGVPYGYTF.

This clone was counted at least ten times. V is TRBV20-1 and J is TRBJ2-7; D call uncertain. The CDR3 is made up of 11 amino acids. Trimming took off 6 bases at V and 6 bases at J, with 12 bases between the two ends. Germline values: CDR1 DFQATT, CDR2 SNEGSKA (reference sequence). The CDR3 DNA follows: TGCAGTGCCCAATCTGGCTTCGAGCAGTACTTC. Amino acids: CSAQSGFEQYF.

Only one count was recorded for this clone. V is TRBV6-5 and J is TRBJ1-1, with 8 bases aligning to TRBD1. Germline V gene lookup returns CDR1 MNHEY and CDR2 SVGAGI. This CDR3 is 15 amino acids long. J gave up 4 bases and V 10 bases, and 14 bases lay outside the gene matches. The CDR3 bases are TGTGCCACCGAGACAATGACCAGGGGGCGCACTGAAGCTTTCTTT. Translated, it gives CATETMTRGRTEAFF.

The sample holds a few counts of this clone. The chain's CDR3 is CSASTSGLRGETQYF. CDR3 DNA sequence: TGCAGTGCTAGTACTAGCGGGCTTCGGGGTGAGACCCAGTACTTC. The chain combines TRBV20-1 with TRBJ2-5, with 9 bases that match TRBD2. The germline V gene encodes CDR1 DFQATT and CDR2 SNEGSKA (reference sequence). The CDR3 runs 15 residues. The V gene end was trimmed by 3 bases and the J gene end by 5 bases; junction bases not matched to a gene: 10.

The sample holds a few counts of this clone. V usage is TRBV9 and J usage is TRBJ1-1, with D hard to call. The CDR3 consists of 15 residues. Germline loops: CDR1 SGDLS, CDR2 YYNGEE. V was cut by 0 bases and J by 2 bases, with 11 bases left in between. This chain's CDR3 is CASSVAYEGNTEAFF. As DNA, the CDR3 is TGTGCCAGCAGCGTAGCTTACGAGGGCAACACTGAAGCTTTCTTT.

This clone was detected a few times. The V call is TRBV3-1 (or the pseudogene TRBV3-2), the J call TRBJ1-3; weak D call: TRBD1 (5 bases). The CDR3 has 15 amino acids. Germline V lookup: CDR1 LGHDT, CDR2 YNNKEL (reference sequence). Trimming removed 5 bases at V and 2 bases at J, with 13 bases between. This chain's CDR3 is CASSLRGTTGNTIYF. CDR3 bases: TGTGCCAGCAGCTTAAGGGGCACAACTGGAAACACCATATATTTT.

The chain has TRBV28 and TRBJ1-3; 8 positions match TRBD1. Per germline, CDR1 MDHEN and CDR2 SYDVKM. V trimming: 5 bases; J trimming: 0 bases; junction bases outside the gene matches: 6. The CDR3 covers 16 residues. This chain's CDR3 is CASSPDRATSGNTIYF. CDR3 nucleotides: TGTGCCAGCAGTCCGGACAGGGCGACCTCTGGAAACACCATATATTTT. Combining the CDR3 with reference TRBV28 and TRBJ1-3 gives the whole variable domain DVKVTQSSRYLVKRTGEKVFLECVQDMDHENMFWYRQDPGLGLRLIYFSYDVKMKEKGDIPEGYSVSREKKERFSLILESASTNQTSMYLCASSPDRATSGNTIYFGEGSWLTVV.